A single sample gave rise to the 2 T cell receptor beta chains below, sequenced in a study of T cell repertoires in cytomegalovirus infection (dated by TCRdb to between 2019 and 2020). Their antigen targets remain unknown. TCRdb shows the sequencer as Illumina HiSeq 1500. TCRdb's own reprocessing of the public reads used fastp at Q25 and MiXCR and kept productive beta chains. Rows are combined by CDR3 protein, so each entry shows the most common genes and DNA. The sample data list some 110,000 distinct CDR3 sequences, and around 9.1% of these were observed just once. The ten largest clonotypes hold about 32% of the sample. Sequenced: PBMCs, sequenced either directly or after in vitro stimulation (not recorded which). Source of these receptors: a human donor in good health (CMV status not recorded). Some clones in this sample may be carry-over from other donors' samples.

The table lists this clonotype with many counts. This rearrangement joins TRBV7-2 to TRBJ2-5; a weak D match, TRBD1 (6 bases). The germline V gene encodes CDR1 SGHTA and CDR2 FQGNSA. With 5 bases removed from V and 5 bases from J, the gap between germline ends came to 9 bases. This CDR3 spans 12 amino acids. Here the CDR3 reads CASSNRVETQYF. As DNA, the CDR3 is TGTGCCAGCAGCAACAGGGTGGAGACCCAGTACTTC. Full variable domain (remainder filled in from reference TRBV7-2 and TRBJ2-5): GAGVSQSPSNKVTEKGKDVELRCDPISGHTALYWYRQSLGQGLEFLIYFQGNSAPDKSGLPSDRFSAERTGGSVSTLTIQRTQQEDSAVYLCASSNRVETQYFGPGTRLLVL.

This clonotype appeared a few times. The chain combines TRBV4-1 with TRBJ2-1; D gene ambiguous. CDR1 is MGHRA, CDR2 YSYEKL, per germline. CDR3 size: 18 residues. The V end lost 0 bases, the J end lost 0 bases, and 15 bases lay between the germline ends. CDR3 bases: TGCGCCAGCAGCCAAGAGGCCGGGCCTCTTAGCTCCTACAATGAGCAGTTCTTC. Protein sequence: CASSQEAGPLSSYNEQFF.